These 12 T cell receptor beta chains share one sample of origin, sequenced in a study of T cells in Graves' hyperthyroidism and ophthalmopathy. Amplification of TCR beta CDR3 regions used RNA as the template. A first-round RT-PCR of the TCR CDR3 used the HTBI primer set. MiXCR was run by TCRdb on the multiplex PCR reads, yielding one entry per CDR3 protein. The sample shows a few hundred thousand distinct CDR3 sequences, 15% of them seen only once. The sequenced sample consisted of blood. These TCRs come from a woman between 25 and 40 years old with Graves' hyperthyroidism.

CDR3 residues: CASTPVAASSYNEQFF. The CDR3 nucleotides read TGTGCCAGTACCCCCGTGGCAGCAAGCTCCTACAATGAGCAGTTCTTC. V and J are TRBV19 and TRBJ2-1; D is undetermined. Germline CDR1 and CDR2: LNHDA and SQIVND (reference sequence). Trimming removed 7 bases from V and 0 bases from J, with 16 bases in between. The CDR3 covers 16 residues.

This clonotype has a count of ten or more. The chain is built from TRBV30 and TRBJ2-3; TRBD2 aligns across 10 bases. The length of the CDR3 is 16 residues. Germline CDR1 and CDR2: GTSNPN and SVGIG (reference sequence). V was pared by 0 bases and J by 2 bases, with 5 bases of the junction left unmatched. CDR3 residues: CAWSVPAGGPTDTQYF. The CDR3 bases are TGTGCCTGGAGTGTACCAGCGGGAGGGCCCACAGATACGCAGTATTTT.

This clonotype was observed many times. The gene calls are TRBV28 and TRBJ2-7, with 7 bases identical to TRBD2. Germline CDR1 and CDR2: MDHEN and SYDVKM. After removal of 4 bases from V and 5 bases from J, the junction contained 11 bases not matched to a gene. The CDR3 has 15 amino acids. The CDR3 loop is CASSSTPPGLHEQYF. The CDR3 DNA sequence: TGTGCCAGCAGTTCCACCCCCCCGGGACTACACGAGCAGTACTTC.

Ten or more counts support this clonotype. The V gene is TRBV3-1, the J gene TRBJ1-4; 7 bases align to TRBD1. With V trimmed by 4 bases and J by 8 bases, 13 bases remained unmatched. The CDR3 spans 16 residues. From germline, CDR1 is LGHDT and CDR2 YNNKEL (reference sequence). The CDR3 bases are TGTGCCAGCAGCCGCGCGAACAGGGGAGAGGAGGAAAAACTGTTTTTT. It yields the protein CASSRANRGEEEKLFF.

There are a few counts of this clonotype. The chain employs TRBV14 and TRBJ2-5; perhaps TRBD2 as D (6 bases). V dropped 4 bases and J dropped 0 bases, with 9 bases sitting between them. Germline CDR1 SGHDN, CDR2 FVKESK. This CDR3 comprises 14 residues. DNA for the CDR3: TGTGCCAGCAGCCCCCGGGAGAACCAAGAGACCCAGTACTTC. This translates into CASSPRENQETQYF.

V is TRBV20-1 and J is TRBJ1-5, with a weak D call TRBD1 (5 bases). The germline CDR1 and CDR2 sequences are DFQATT and SNEGSKA (reference sequence). V was pared by 0 bases and J by 0 bases, with 18 bases between. CDR3 size: 18 residues. The chain's CDR3 is CSARDMGGVSYSNQPQHF. In DNA form, the CDR3 reads TGCAGTGCTAGAGATATGGGAGGGGTTTCATATAGCAATCAGCCCCAGCATTTT.

There are a few counts of this clonotype. The V gene is TRBV6-1, the J gene TRBJ1-5, with D unresolved. Germline CDR1 reads MNHNS; CDR2 reads SASEGT. CDR3 length equals 15 residues. V was clipped by 5 bases and J by 0 bases, with 11 bases between them. Here the CDR3 reads CASSPTVTSNQPQHF. As DNA, the CDR3 is TGTGCCAGCAGTCCCACGGTAACTAGCAATCAGCCCCAGCATTTT.

This chain uses TRBV12-3 or TRBV12-4 with TRBJ2-4, with TRBD2 matching 9 bases. The CDR3 contains 20 residues. Germline trimming cut 4 bases from V and 3 bases from J; bases unmatched to any gene: 19. CDR3 in amino acids: CASSYSPSGIDLVVKNIQYF. As DNA, the CDR3 is TGTGCCAGCAGTTACTCGCCTAGCGGGATAGATCTGGTTGTCAAAAACATTCAGTACTTC.

This chain joins TRBV25-1 and TRBJ2-2; TRBD2 is a possible D gene (5 bases). The length of the CDR3 is 16 residues. CDR1 is MGHDK, CDR2 SYGVNS, per germline. Trimming shortened V by 6 bases and J by 4 bases, and 18 bases separated the two germline ends. The CDR3 loop is CASSLGWASTTGELFF. The CDR3 DNA follows: TGTGCCAGCAGCTTGGGGTGGGCTAGCACCACCGGGGAGCTGTTTTTT.

This clonotype was counted at least ten times. The chain uses TRBV2 and TRBJ1-5; 9 bases agree with TRBD1. Germline V gene data show CDR1 as SNHLY and CDR2 as FYNNEI. Germline trimming cut 7 bases from V and 5 bases from J; bases unmatched to any gene: 6. The CDR3 sequence is 14 residues long. This CDR3 is CASKSGTGYQPQHF. The CDR3 DNA reads as TGTGCCAGCAAGTCCGGGACAGGGTATCAGCCCCAGCATTTT.

This clonotype was seen repeatedly, ten times or more. The J gene is TRBJ1-1, the V gene TRBV28; the D is unclear. This CDR3 is 14 amino acids long. The germline V gene encodes CDR1 MDHEN and CDR2 SYDVKM. The V and J ends lost 8 bases and 1 base respectively, with 14 bases between them. CDR3 DNA: TGTGCCAGCGAGACGTCGTTTCGGAACACTGAAGCTTTCTTT. Its protein is CASETSFRNTEAFF.

This clonotype was recorded at least ten times. CDR3 DNA: TGTGCCAGCAGTGATCACACCGGGGAGCTGTTTTTT. Its translation: CASSDHTGELFF. V and J are TRBV6-1 and TRBJ2-2; D call uncertain. Germline V lookup: CDR1 MNHNS, CDR2 SASEGT. The CDR3 has 12 residues. The V and J ends lost 3 bases and 3 bases respectively, with 2 bases between them.